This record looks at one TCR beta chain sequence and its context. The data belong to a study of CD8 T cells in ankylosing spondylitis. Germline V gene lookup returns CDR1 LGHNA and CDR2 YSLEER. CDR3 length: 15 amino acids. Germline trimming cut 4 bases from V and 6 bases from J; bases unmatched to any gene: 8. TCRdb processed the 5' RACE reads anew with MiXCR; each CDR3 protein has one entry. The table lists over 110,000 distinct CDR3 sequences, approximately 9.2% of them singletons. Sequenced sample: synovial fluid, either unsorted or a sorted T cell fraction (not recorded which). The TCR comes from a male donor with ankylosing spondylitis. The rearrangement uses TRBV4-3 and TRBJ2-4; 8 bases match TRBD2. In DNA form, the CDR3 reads TGCGCCAGCAGCCGCCGGACTAGCATTGGAAACATTCAGTACTTC. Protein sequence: CASSRRTSIGNIQYF.